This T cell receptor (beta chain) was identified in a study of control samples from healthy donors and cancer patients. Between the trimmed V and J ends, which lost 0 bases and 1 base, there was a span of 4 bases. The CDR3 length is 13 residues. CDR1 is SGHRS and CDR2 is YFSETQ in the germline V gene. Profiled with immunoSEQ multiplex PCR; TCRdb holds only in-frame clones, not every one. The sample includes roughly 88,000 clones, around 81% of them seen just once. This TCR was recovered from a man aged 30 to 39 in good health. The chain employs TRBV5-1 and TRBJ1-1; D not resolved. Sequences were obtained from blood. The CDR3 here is CASSLGWNTEAFF. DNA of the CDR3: TGCGCCAGCAGCTTGGGGTGGAACACTGAAGCTTTCTTT. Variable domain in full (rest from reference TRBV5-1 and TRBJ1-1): KAGVTQTPRYLIKTRGQQVTLSCSPISGHRSVSWYQQTPGQGLQFLFEYFSETQRNKGNFPGRFSGRQFSNSRSEMNVSTLELGDSALYLCASSLGWNTEAFFGQGTRLTVV.